Listed here are 27 T cell receptor beta chains from one sample, sequenced in a study of identical twins. MiXCR, applied by TCRdb to the 5' RACE reads, yields one record per CDR3 protein. Of roughly 1,500,000 distinct CDR3 sequences listed, about 30% are singletons. Sequencing was carried out using cord blood. Every receptor here comes from a newborn girl in good health.

This clonotype was observed a handful of times. The chain carries TRBV5-4 and TRBJ2-7; D is perhaps TRBD1 or TRBD2 (5 bases each). The CDR3 length is 15 residues. Germline V lookup: CDR1 SGHNT, CDR2 YYREEE (reference sequence). V was shortened by 2 bases and J by 3 bases, with 15 bases between the two germline ends. CDR3 sequence: CASSFGTKNGYEQYF. In DNA form, the CDR3 reads TGTGCCAGCAGCTTCGGGACCAAGAACGGCTACGAGCAGTACTTC.

The CDR3, as DNA: TGCAGTGCTAGGTCTAGCGGGGGGATATCCTACAATGAGCAGTTCTTC. It yields the protein CSARSSGGISYNEQFF. The rearrangement joins TRBV20-1 to TRBJ2-1; 11 bases fit TRBD2. The germline CDR1 and CDR2 sequences are DFQATT and SNEGSKA (reference sequence). The J segment lost 1 base and the V segment lost 3 bases, leaving 5 bases of the junction unmatched. The CDR3 loop spans 16 amino acids.

This clonotype showed up just a few times. This chain joins TRBV20-1 and TRBJ1-5; no reliable D call. CDR1 DFQATT and CDR2 SNEGSKA come from the germline V gene (reference sequence). This CDR3 contains 14 residues. V was pared by 5 bases and J by 3 bases, with 14 bases between. DNA for the CDR3: TGCAGTGCTTCAGGTGGAAAGCCCAATCAGCCCCAGCATTTT. This translates into CSASGGKPNQPQHF.

In this sample, this clonotype turned up a few times. J is TRBJ2-1 and V is TRBV5-1; possibly TRBD1 or TRBD2 for D (6 bases each). Germline loops: CDR1 SGHRS, CDR2 YFSETQ. V gave up 4 bases and J gave up 5 bases, with 16 bases separating them. This CDR3 has 15 residues. The CDR3 here is CASSIGGGADNEQFF. For the CDR3, the DNA is TGCGCCAGCAGCATTGGGGGCGGGGCCGACAATGAGCAGTTCTTC.

This clonotype appeared a few times. The chain joins TRBV20-1 to TRBJ2-5; D uncertain. CDR1 and CDR2 (germline): DFQATT, SNEGSKA (reference sequence). V was shortened by 6 bases and J by 3 bases, with 14 bases between the two germline ends. This CDR3 region has 13 residues. The chain's CDR3 is CSAFLTTKETQYF. In nucleotides, the CDR3 is TGCAGTGCCTTCCTGACAACAAAAGAGACCCAGTACTTC.

The table lists this clonotype with a few counts. The chain links TRBV6-1 to TRBJ1-6; D gene ambiguous. Trimming removed 7 bases from V and 10 bases from J, with 14 bases in between. The CDR3 sequence is 13 residues long. Germline CDR1 and CDR2: MNHNS and SASEGT. CDR3 sequence reads: CASTSAGDSPLHF. CDR3 nucleotides: TGTGCCAGCACTTCCGCAGGAGACTCACCCCTCCACTTT.

V usage is TRBV10-3 and J usage is TRBJ2-7; D is unclear. The germline gives CDR1 ENHRY, CDR2 SYGVKD. V was clipped by 8 bases and J by 4 bases, with 15 bases between them. The CDR3 loop spans 13 amino acids. This chain's CDR3 is CAIHRSSPYEQYF. Here the CDR3 DNA reads TGTGCCATCCACCGTAGCTCTCCATACGAGCAGTACTTC.

The chain has TRBV7-2 and TRBJ2-1, with no clear D. This CDR3 spans 15 amino acids. Trimming stripped 2 bases from V and 2 bases from J, with 10 bases between. Germline V CDR1 and CDR2: SGHTA, FQGNSA. The CDR3 region has the DNA TGTGCCAGCAGCTTAAGCTGGGCTGCCTACAATGAGCAGTTCTTC. Translating it yields CASSLSWAAYNEQFF.

This clonotype was found a few times. This chain joins TRBV7-9 and TRBJ1-6; D is possibly TRBD1 (5 bases). The germline CDR1 and CDR2 sequences are SEHNR and FQNEAQ (reference sequence). This CDR3 region has 14 residues. Trimming shortened V by 1 base and J by 9 bases, and 10 bases separated the two germline ends. This CDR3 reads CASSLGGEGSPLHF. In DNA, the CDR3 is TGTGCCAGCAGCTTAGGGGGGGAAGGTTCACCCCTCCACTTT.

CDR3 sequence: CASSLSVGQVSYEQYF. The CDR3 coding sequence is TGTGCCAGCAGTTTATCGGTGGGACAGGTGTCCTACGAGCAGTACTTC. The chain combines TRBV27 with TRBJ2-7, with 8 bases matching TRBD1. V trimming: 0 bases; J trimming: 1 base; junction bases outside the gene matches: 5. This CDR3 comprises 16 residues. Per the germline V gene, CDR1 is MNHEY and CDR2 is SMNVEV (reference sequence).

In regard to this clonotype: One end of the junction is discordant with germline, which a read error may explain. The chain is built from TRBV20-1 and TRBJ2-1; no reliable D call. This CDR3 is built from 13 residues. CDR1 DFQATT and CDR2 SNEGSKA come from the germline V gene (reference sequence). CDR3 loop: CSAGEPYLMEQFF. In DNA form, the CDR3 reads TGCAGTGCTGGAGAACCCTATCTAATGGAGCAGTTCTTC.

This clonotype has a count of ten or more. The chain joins TRBV28 to TRBJ1-2; TRBD1 is a possible D gene (6 bases). Germline loops: CDR1 MDHEN, CDR2 SYDVKM. V lost 5 bases to trimming and J lost 7 bases, with 14 bases between them. The CDR3 contains 13 residues. CDR3 in DNA: TGTGCCAGCAGTCCCCTACAGGGCCGTGGCTACACCTTC. Residues: CASSPLQGRGYTF.

The chain is built from TRBV20-1 and TRBJ1-6; TRBD1 agrees at 8 bases. The CDR3 length is 13 residues. The V and J ends lost 3 bases and 7 bases, in that order; junction bases with no gene match: 2. Germline V gives CDR1 DFQATT, CDR2 SNEGSKA (reference sequence). The CDR3 DNA follows: TGCAGTGCTAGGGACAGGGTCAATTCACCCCTCCACTTT. Protein product: CSARDRVNSPLHF.

The chain links TRBV10-3 to TRBJ2-7; D uncertain. Per the germline V gene, CDR1 is ENHRY and CDR2 is SYGVKD. The CDR3 runs 13 residues. The germline V and J ends were trimmed by 4 bases and 2 bases, with 9 bases remaining between them. The CDR3 bases are TGTGCCATCAGTGCGGGCGGAACCTACGAGCAGTACTTC. Protein product: CAISAGGTYEQYF.

V and J are TRBV28 and TRBJ1-1, with 8 bases that match TRBD1. Germline values: CDR1 MDHEN, CDR2 SYDVKM. The V and J ends lost 2 bases and 0 bases, in that order; junction bases with no gene match: 11. The CDR3 spans 18 residues. As DNA, the CDR3 is TGTGCCAGCAGTTTAAGACGGAACAGGGGGGGTCTGAACACTGAAGCTTTCTTT. Encoded protein: CASSLRRNRGGLNTEAFF.

There are a few counts of this clonotype. The chain joins TRBV20-1 to TRBJ1-2, with D perhaps TRBD1 (5 bases). The germline V gene encodes CDR1 DFQATT and CDR2 SNEGSKA (reference sequence). V shed 1 base and J shed 7 bases, with 13 bases lying between them. The CDR3 sequence is 13 residues long. In DNA form, the CDR3 reads TGCAGTGCTAGAGGCACCTCCGGGGGTGGCTACACCTTC. Protein sequence: CSARGTSGGGYTF.

This CDR3 is CACSRGQAGNTDTQYF. CDR3 nucleotides: TGTGCCTGCTCTCGGGGGCAAGCGGGGAACACAGATACGCAGTATTTT. This chain connects TRBV30 to TRBJ2-3; weak D call: TRBD2 (7 bases). This CDR3 is built from 16 residues. The V end lost 6 bases, the J end lost 2 bases, and 21 bases lay between the germline ends. The germline V gene encodes CDR1 GTSNPN and CDR2 SVGIG (reference sequence).

The chain joins TRBV5-1 to TRBJ2-3, with a possible D match to TRBD1 (6 bases). CDR1 SGHRS and CDR2 YFSETQ come from the germline V gene. V lost 0 bases, J lost 4 bases, and 18 bases lay in between. The CDR3 spans 17 residues. The CDR3 sequence: CASSLAGTPGSADTQYF. The DNA of the CDR3 is TGCGCCAGCAGCTTGGCCGGGACACCAGGTTCTGCAGATACGCAGTATTTT. Full variable domain (missing parts from reference TRBV5-1 and TRBJ2-3): KAGVTQTPRYLIKTRGQQVTLSCSPISGHRSVSWYQQTPGQGLQFLFEYFSETQRNKGNFPGRFSGRQFSNSRSEMNVSTLELGDSALYLCASSLAGTPGSADTQYFGPGTRLTVL.

The rearrangement uses TRBV29-1 and TRBJ2-3, with 9 positions matching TRBD2. The CDR3 loop spans 16 amino acids. V lost 4 bases, J lost 4 bases, and 12 bases stayed unmatched. Germline V gene data show CDR1 as SQVTM and CDR2 as ANQGSEA. CDR3 nucleotides: TGCAGCGTTGCGGGACTAGCTCGGAAGGCCCCAGATACGCAGTATTTT. Protein product: CSVAGLARKAPDTQYF.

This clonotype was counted many times. V usage is TRBV7-9 and J usage is TRBJ1-1, with D tentatively TRBD1 (5 bases). CDR3 length equals 16 residues. Germline V gene lookup returns CDR1 SEHNR and CDR2 FQNEAQ (reference sequence). Trimming took off 5 bases at V and 0 bases at J, with 16 bases between the two ends. CDR3 DNA: TGTGCCAGCAGCCCCTTCCCGGGACTCATGAACACTGAAGCTTTCTTT. Encoded protein: CASSPFPGLMNTEAFF.

This clonotype was observed a few times. The chain joins TRBV11-1 to TRBJ2-5; possibly TRBD1 or TRBD2 for D (6 bases each). CDR3 length: 15 residues. The V end was cut by 3 bases, the J end by 5 bases, with 16 bases between. The germline V gene encodes CDR1 SGHAT and CDR2 FQDESV (reference sequence). In DNA, the CDR3 is TGTGCCAGCAGCTTTCCGGACTACCAGGGGGAGACCCAGTACTTC. Translated, it gives CASSFPDYQGETQYF. The variable domain in full, with the rest retrieved from reference TRBV11-1 and TRBJ2-5, is EAEVAQSPRYKITEKSQAVAFWCDPISGHATLYWYRQILGQGPELLVQFQDESVVDDSQLPKDRFSAERLKGVDSTLKIQPAELGDSAMYLCASSFPDYQGETQYFGPGTRLLVL.

In regard to this clonotype: Relative to the germline gene, one junction end is altered; a read error may explain this. The chain recombines TRBV5-1 with TRBJ2-3; no reliable D call. The CDR3 spans 12 residues. Germline V gives CDR1 SGHRS, CDR2 YFSETQ. CDR3 DNA: TGCACCAGCAGCGTACAGTTAGATACGCAGTATTTT. It encodes CTSSVQLDTQYF.

This chain links TRBV20-1 with TRBJ2-1, with 10 bases fitting TRBD2. The CDR3 is 15 residues long. In germline, CDR1 is DFQATT, CDR2 SNEGSKA (reference sequence). After removal of 6 bases from V and 7 bases from J, the junction contained 12 bases not matched to a gene. This CDR3 is CSALAGEDYWNEQFF. The CDR3 DNA reads as TGCAGTGCCCTAGCGGGAGAGGACTACTGGAATGAGCAGTTCTTC.

The chain recombines TRBV25-1 with TRBJ2-1; D gene ambiguous. With the DNA end fitting TRBJ2-7 better, the J assignment may be wrong. Germline CDR1 is MGHDK and CDR2 is SYGVNS. The CDR3 sequence is 13 residues long. CDR3 protein: CASSGTTYNEQYF. CDR3 nucleotide sequence: TGTGCCAGCAGTGGGACCACCTACAATGAGCAGTACTTC.

This clonotype was detected once. This chain connects TRBV6-1 to TRBJ2-1, with 7 positions matching TRBD1. CDR1 and CDR2 from the germline V gene are MNHNS and SASEGT. V shed 5 bases, J shed 5 bases, and the junction held 12 bases outside the gene matches. There are 16 residues in the CDR3. The CDR3 here is CASSRLDRELHNEQFF. In nucleotides, the CDR3 is TGTGCCAGCAGTCGTCTTGACAGGGAACTCCACAATGAGCAGTTCTTC.

Regarding this clonotype: The junction departs from germline at one end; a sequencing error may be responsible. The chain employs TRBV11-2 and TRBJ2-2; 10 bases fit TRBD2. Germline V gene sequence: CDR1 SGHAT, CDR2 FQNNGV. The CDR3 runs 16 residues. The CDR3 DNA is TGTGCCTGCAGCTTAATGGCTAGCGGGGGTACCGGGGAGCTGTTTTTT. This sequence encodes CACSLMASGGTGELFF.

The chain uses TRBV4-2 and TRBJ2-7; tentative D call: TRBD1 (6 bases). Trimming stripped 4 bases from V and 7 bases from J, with 17 bases between. This CDR3 is built from 14 residues. Per the germline V gene, CDR1 is LGHNA and CDR2 is YNFKEQ. For the CDR3, the DNA is TGTGCCAGCAGCCCGGACAGACATCCTTGGGAGCAGTACTTC. Translation: CASSPDRHPWEQYF.